These 19 T cell receptor beta chains were sequenced from one sample in a study of blood T cell repertoires in COVID-19. Repertoires were generated with immunoSEQ multiplex PCR, while TCRdb's copy carries only in-frame clones and drops some. The table lists some 99,000 clones, approximately 84% of them singletons. The sequencing sample was made of peripheral blood. These receptors all stem from a woman older than 75 with acute or convalescent COVID-19.

V gene TRBV4-3 combines with J gene TRBJ1-2, with D unresolved. The CDR3 length is 16 residues. Germline loops: CDR1 LGHNA, CDR2 YSLEER. V was clipped by 1 base and J by 1 base, with 13 bases between them. The CDR3 loop reads CASSQALVGVNYGYTF. Written as DNA, the CDR3 is TGCGCCAGCAGCCAAGCCCTGGTCGGGGTTAACTATGGCTACACCTTC.

The chain couples TRBV2 to TRBJ1-5, with TRBD1 as a possible D gene (6 bases). Germline V lookup: CDR1 SNHLY, CDR2 FYNNEI. Between the trimmed V and J ends, which lost 7 bases and 3 bases, there was a span of 16 bases. CDR3 size: 15 residues. The CDR3 loop reads CASTGDGSVNQPQHF. CDR3 DNA: TGTGCCAGCACAGGGGATGGGTCAGTCAATCAGCCCCAGCATTTT.

This chain links TRBV4-2 with TRBJ1-4; 8 bases align to TRBD1. Germline V CDR1 and CDR2: LGHNA, YNFKEQ. V shed 4 bases and J 11 bases; nucleotides not matched to a gene: 6. CDR3 length: 13 residues. In nucleotides, the CDR3 is TGTGCCAGCAGCCCGGACAGGGCCGGGAAACTGTTTTTT. It encodes CASSPDRAGKLFF.

The chain is built from TRBV27 and TRBJ1-4; no firm D call. The CDR3 consists of 14 residues. The germline CDR1 and CDR2 sequences are MNHEY and SMNVEV (reference sequence). Trimming left V 3 bases short and J 13 bases short, with 18 bases between. The CDR3 is CASSFSTTGEGLFF. For the CDR3, the DNA is TGTGCCAGCAGTTTCTCCACAACCGGAGAAGGACTGTTTTTT.

The chain carries TRBV6-5 and TRBJ1-2; the D gene is possibly TRBD1 (6 bases). Looked up from germline, CDR1 is MNHEY and CDR2 is SVGAGI. The germline V and J ends were trimmed by 11 bases and 3 bases, with 16 bases remaining between them. There are 13 residues in the CDR3. Written as DNA, the CDR3 is TGTGCCTGCGGCGGGGGGCGCTACTATGGCTACACCTTC. Translation gives CACGGGRYYGYTF.

The chain couples TRBV4-1 to TRBJ2-5, with D tentatively TRBD1 (6 bases). The CDR3 loop spans 13 amino acids. Germline CDR1 reads MGHRA; CDR2 reads YSYEKL. V gave up 5 bases and J gave up 6 bases, with 13 bases separating them. This CDR3 is CASSYGQLKTQYF. Written as DNA, the CDR3 is TGCGCCAGCAGCTATGGACAGTTGAAGACCCAGTACTTC.

This chain uses TRBV7-3 with TRBJ2-6; D unclear. The germline gives CDR1 SGHTA, CDR2 FQGTGA. Trimming took 9 bases from V and 4 from J, leaving 16 bases between them. CDR3 size: 15 residues. In nucleotides, the CDR3 is TGTGCCAGTGGGCAGGCAGTACCAGGGGCCAACGTCCTGACTTTC. Its translation is CASGQAVPGANVLTF.

The chain links TRBV7-9 to TRBJ2-1; D possibly corresponds to TRBD2 (6 bases). CDR1 is SEHNR and CDR2 is FQNEAQ in the germline V gene (reference sequence). CDR3 length: 18 amino acids. V gave up 5 bases and J gave up 5 bases, with 25 bases separating them. CDR3: CASSTGRIFAGINNEQFF. The CDR3 DNA reads as TGTGCCAGCAGCACGGGTCGAATTTTTGCGGGGATTAACAATGAGCAGTTCTTC.

This clone has only one observation. As DNA, the CDR3 is TGTGCCAGCAGTCCTAATAGCAATCAGCCCCAGCATTTT. It codes for CASSPNSNQPQHF. The chain employs TRBV11-1 and TRBJ1-5; D call uncertain. The V end was cut by 6 bases, the J end by 0 bases, with 6 bases between. The CDR3 has 13 amino acids. CDR1 and CDR2 (germline): SGHAT, FQDESV (reference sequence). The full variable domain, in which reference TRBV11-1 and TRBJ1-5 provide the parts outside the CDR3, is EAEVAQSPRYKITEKSQAVAFWCDPISGHATLYWYRQILGQGPELLVQFQDESVVDDSQLPKDRFSAERLKGVDSTLKIQPAELGDSAMYLCASSPNSNQPQHFGDGTRLSIL.

The CDR3 here is CASSYRETNYGYTF. The CDR3 DNA follows: TGTGCCAGCAGTTATCGCGAGACTAACTATGGCTACACCTTC. This chain uses TRBV6-5 with TRBJ1-2, with D unclear. The CDR3 runs to 14 residues. Trimming removed 3 bases at V and 0 bases at J, with 8 bases between. Germline V gene sequence: CDR1 MNHEY, CDR2 SVGAGI.

The gene calls are TRBV5-1 and TRBJ1-2, with D unclear. The CDR3 runs 13 residues. Germline-derived CDR1 and CDR2 are SGHRS and YFSETQ. Between the trimmed V and J ends, which lost 3 bases and 3 bases, there was a span of 9 bases. The CDR3 loop reads CASSSQGDYGYTF. The CDR3, as DNA: TGCGCCAGCAGCTCCCAAGGAGACTATGGCTACACCTTC. The whole variable domain, filled in from reference TRBV5-1 and TRBJ1-2, reads KAGVTQTPRYLIKTRGQQVTLSCSPISGHRSVSWYQQTPGQGLQFLFEYFSETQRNKGNFPGRFSGRQFSNSRSEMNVSTLELGDSALYLCASSSQGDYGYTFGSGTRLTVV.

V usage is TRBV7-2 and J usage is TRBJ2-5, with 10 nucleotides matching TRBD1. The CDR3 has 15 residues. V was clipped by 3 bases and J by 4 bases; unmatched bases: 5. Per the germline V gene, CDR1 is SGHTA and CDR2 is FQGNSA. CDR3 loop: CASSFSRTGGETQYF. CDR3 bases: TGTGCCAGCAGCTTCAGTAGGACAGGGGGAGAGACCCAGTACTTC.

The chain joins TRBV7-2 to TRBJ2-5; TRBD1 might be the D (5 bases). Germline values: CDR1 SGHTA, CDR2 FQGNSA. The CDR3 loop spans 14 amino acids. Trimming removed 2 bases from V and 2 bases from J, with 9 bases in between. The CDR3 bases are TGTGCCAGCAGCTTAAGCCAGGGTCAAGAGACCCAGTACTTC. Translating gives CASSLSQGQETQYF.

The rearrangement links TRBV7-9 to TRBJ1-5, with 8 bases identical to TRBD1. Trimming at V came to 4 bases and at J to 3 bases, leaving 2 bases not matched to a gene. CDR3 size: 14 residues. The germline CDR1 and CDR2 sequences are SEHNR and FQNEAQ (reference sequence). CDR3 residues: CASSSQGDNQPQHF. Written as DNA, the CDR3 is TGTGCCAGCAGCTCACAGGGGGACAATCAGCCCCAGCATTTT. The full variable domain, in which reference TRBV7-9 and TRBJ1-5 provide the parts outside the CDR3, is DTGVSQNPRHKITKRGQNVTFRCDPISEHNRLYWYRQTLGQGPEFLTYFQNEAQLEKSRLLSDRFSAERPKGSFSTLEIQRTEQGDSAMYLCASSSQGDNQPQHFGDGTRLSIL.

This chain links TRBV4-1 with TRBJ1-1; TRBD1 aligns across 8 bases. The germline V gene has CDR1 MGHRA and CDR2 YSYEKL. The trim removed 1 base at V and 6 bases at J, leaving 22 bases unmatched. The length of the CDR3 is 20 residues. The CDR3 DNA sequence: TGCGCCAGCAGCCAAGTGGGGTTAAGGGACAGGTTCGAAGTTGGGGCTGAAGCTTTCTTT. Translating it yields CASSQVGLRDRFEVGAEAFF.

This clone was detected a few times. V and J are TRBV5-4 and TRBJ2-1; D perhaps matches TRBD2 (6 bases). The germline V and J ends were trimmed by 0 bases and 5 bases, with 12 bases remaining between them. The CDR3 contains 15 residues. Germline V gene data show CDR1 as SGHNT and CDR2 as YYREEE (reference sequence). CDR3: CASSLGGSGHNEQFF. The CDR3, as DNA: TGTGCCAGCAGCTTGGGAGGTAGCGGCCACAATGAGCAGTTCTTC.

The sample holds one count of this clone. The chain has TRBV15 and TRBJ2-1; maybe TRBD2 (5 bases). Per germline, CDR1 LNHNV and CDR2 YYDKDF (reference sequence). The CDR3 loop spans 16 amino acids. V was trimmed by 0 bases and J by 7 bases, leaving 16 bases between them. For the CDR3, the DNA is TGTGCCACCAGCAGAGAACACCATCCACGGGGTAATGAGCAGTTCTTC. Translating it yields CATSREHHPRGNEQFF.

This clone was counted between two and nine times. This chain joins TRBV11-2 and TRBJ1-2, with D possibly TRBD1 on 6 matching bases. The V gene's germline CDR1 is SGHAT and CDR2 FQNNGV. This CDR3 has 10 amino acids. CDR3 bases: TGTGTGGTGGGGGCTTATGGCTACACCTTC. Translating gives CVVGAYGYTF.

There are a few counts of this clone. The chain couples TRBV30 to TRBJ1-2; D is possibly TRBD1 (6 bases). The germline V and J ends were trimmed by 4 bases and 2 bases, with 23 bases remaining between them. CDR3 size: 17 residues. Germline CDR1 GTSNPN, CDR2 SVGIG (reference sequence). The CDR3 protein is CAWTDQSGGGPNYGYTF. The CDR3 DNA reads TGTGCCTGGACAGATCAATCGGGAGGGGGACCGAACTATGGCTACACCTTC.